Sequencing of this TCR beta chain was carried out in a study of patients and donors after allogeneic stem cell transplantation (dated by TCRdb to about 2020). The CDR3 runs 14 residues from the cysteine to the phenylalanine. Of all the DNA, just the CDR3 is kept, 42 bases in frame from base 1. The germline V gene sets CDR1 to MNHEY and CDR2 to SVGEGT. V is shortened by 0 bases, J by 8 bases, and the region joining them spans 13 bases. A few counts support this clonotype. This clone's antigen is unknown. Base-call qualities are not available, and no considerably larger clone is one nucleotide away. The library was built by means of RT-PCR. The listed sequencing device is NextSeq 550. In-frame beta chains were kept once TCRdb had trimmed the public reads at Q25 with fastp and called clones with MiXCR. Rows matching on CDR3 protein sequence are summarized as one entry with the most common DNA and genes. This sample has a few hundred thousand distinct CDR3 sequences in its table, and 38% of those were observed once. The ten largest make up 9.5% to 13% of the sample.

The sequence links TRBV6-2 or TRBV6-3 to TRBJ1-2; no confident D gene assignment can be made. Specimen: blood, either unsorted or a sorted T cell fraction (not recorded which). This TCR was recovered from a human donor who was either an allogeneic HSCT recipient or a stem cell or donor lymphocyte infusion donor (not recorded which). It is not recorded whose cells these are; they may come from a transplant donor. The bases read TGTGCCAGCAGTTACTCGAGAGGGCCCGACGGCTACACCTTC. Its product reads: CASSYSRGPDGYTF.